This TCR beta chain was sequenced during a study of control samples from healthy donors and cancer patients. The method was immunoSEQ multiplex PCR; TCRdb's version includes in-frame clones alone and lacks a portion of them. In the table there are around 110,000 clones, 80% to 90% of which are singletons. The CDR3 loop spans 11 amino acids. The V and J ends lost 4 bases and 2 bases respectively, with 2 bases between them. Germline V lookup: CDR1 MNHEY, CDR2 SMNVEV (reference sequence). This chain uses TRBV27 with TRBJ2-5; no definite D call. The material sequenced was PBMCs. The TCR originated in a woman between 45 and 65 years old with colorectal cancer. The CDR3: CASSSQETQYF. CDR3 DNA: TGTGCCAGCAGTTCTCAAGAGACCCAGTACTTC.